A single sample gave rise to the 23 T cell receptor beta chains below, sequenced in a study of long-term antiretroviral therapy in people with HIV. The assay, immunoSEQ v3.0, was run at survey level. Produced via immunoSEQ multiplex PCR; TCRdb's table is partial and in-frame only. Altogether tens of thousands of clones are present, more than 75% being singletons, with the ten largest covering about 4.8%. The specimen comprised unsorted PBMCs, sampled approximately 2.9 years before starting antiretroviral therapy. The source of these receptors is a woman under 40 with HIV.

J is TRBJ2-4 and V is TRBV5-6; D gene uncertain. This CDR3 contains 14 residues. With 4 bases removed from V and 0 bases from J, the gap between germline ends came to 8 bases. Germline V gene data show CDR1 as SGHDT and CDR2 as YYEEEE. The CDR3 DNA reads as TGTGCCAGCAGCCTTTTTGCAGCCAAAAACATTCAGTACTTC. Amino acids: CASSLFAAKNIQYF.

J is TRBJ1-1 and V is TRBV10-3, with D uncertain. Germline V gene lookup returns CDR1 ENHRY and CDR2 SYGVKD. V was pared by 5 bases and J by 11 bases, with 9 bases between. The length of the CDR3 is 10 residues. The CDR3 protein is CAISLVGAFF. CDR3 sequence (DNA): TGTGCCATCAGTCTGGTCGGGGCTTTCTTT.

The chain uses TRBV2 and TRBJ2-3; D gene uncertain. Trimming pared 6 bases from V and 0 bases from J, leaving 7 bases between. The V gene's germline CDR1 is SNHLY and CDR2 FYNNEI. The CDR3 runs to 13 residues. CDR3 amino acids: CASSAESTDTQYF. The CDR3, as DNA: TGTGCCAGCAGCGCGGAGAGCACAGATACGCAGTATTTT.

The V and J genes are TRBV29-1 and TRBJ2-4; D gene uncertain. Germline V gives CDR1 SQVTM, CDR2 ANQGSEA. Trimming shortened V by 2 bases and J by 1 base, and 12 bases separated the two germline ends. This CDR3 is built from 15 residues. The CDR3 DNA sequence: TGCAGCGTTGAAAGGTTTGGATTCGCCAAAAACATTCAGTACTTC. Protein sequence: CSVERFGFAKNIQYF.

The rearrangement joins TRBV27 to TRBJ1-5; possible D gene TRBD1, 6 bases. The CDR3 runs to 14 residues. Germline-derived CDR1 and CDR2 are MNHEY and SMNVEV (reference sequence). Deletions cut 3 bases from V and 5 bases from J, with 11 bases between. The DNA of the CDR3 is TGTGCCAGCAGTTTCAACAGGGCCTATCAGCCCCAGCATTTT. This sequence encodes CASSFNRAYQPQHF.

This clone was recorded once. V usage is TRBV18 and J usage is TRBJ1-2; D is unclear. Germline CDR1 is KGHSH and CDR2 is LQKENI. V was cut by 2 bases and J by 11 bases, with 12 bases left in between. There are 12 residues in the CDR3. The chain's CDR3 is CASSPGGTPYTF. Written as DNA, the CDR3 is TGTGCCAGCTCACCAGGAGGAACTCCTTACACCTTC. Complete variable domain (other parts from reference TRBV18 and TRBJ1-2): NAGVMQNPRHLVRRRGQEARLRCSPMKGHSHVYWYRQLPEEGLKFMVYLQKENIIDESGMPKERFSAEFPKEGPSILRIQQVVRGDSAAYFCASSPGGTPYTFGSGTRLTVV.

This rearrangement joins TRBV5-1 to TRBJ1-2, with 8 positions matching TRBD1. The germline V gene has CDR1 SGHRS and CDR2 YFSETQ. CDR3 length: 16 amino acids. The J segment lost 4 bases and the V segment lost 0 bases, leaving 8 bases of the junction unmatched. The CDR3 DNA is TGCGCCAGCAGCTTGGATCTCGCAACAGGGGGCTATGGCTACACCTTC. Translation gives CASSLDLATGGYGYTF.

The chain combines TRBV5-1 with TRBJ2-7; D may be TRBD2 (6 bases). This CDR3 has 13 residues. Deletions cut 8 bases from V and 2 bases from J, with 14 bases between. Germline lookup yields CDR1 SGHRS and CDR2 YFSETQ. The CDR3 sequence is CARLIRLAYEQYV. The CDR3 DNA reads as TGCGCCAGATTAATACGACTAGCCTACGAGCAGTACGTC.

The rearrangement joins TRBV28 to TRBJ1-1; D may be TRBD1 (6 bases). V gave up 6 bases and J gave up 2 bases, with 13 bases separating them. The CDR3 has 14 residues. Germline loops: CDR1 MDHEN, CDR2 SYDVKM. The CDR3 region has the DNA TGTGCCAGCAGATTCCGGGACACAAACACTGAAGCTTTCTTT. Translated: CASRFRDTNTEAFF.

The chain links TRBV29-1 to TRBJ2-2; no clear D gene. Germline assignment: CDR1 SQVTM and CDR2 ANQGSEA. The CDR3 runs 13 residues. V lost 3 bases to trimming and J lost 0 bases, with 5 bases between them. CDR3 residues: CSVDTTNTGELFF. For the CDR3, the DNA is TGCAGCGTTGATACTACGAACACCGGGGAGCTGTTTTTT.

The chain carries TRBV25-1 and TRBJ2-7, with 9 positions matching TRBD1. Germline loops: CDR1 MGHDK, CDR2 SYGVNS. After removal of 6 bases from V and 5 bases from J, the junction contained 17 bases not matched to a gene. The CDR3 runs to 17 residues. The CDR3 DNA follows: TGTGCCAGCAGACGGGAACTCCGGGACAGGGAGAAGAACGAGCAGTACGTC. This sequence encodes CASRRELRDREKNEQYV.

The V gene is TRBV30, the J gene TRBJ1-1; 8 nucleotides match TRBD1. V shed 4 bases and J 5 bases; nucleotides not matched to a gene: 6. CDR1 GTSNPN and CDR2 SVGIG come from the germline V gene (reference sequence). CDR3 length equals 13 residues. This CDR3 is CAWKGQGRTEAFF. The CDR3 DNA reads TGTGCCTGGAAAGGACAGGGTCGGACTGAAGCTTTCTTT.

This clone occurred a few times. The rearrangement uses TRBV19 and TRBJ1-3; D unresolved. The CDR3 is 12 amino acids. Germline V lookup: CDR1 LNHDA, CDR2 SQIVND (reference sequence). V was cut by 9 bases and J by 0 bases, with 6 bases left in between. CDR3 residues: CASGPSGNTIYF. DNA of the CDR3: TGTGCCAGCGGGCCCTCTGGAAACACCATATATTTT.

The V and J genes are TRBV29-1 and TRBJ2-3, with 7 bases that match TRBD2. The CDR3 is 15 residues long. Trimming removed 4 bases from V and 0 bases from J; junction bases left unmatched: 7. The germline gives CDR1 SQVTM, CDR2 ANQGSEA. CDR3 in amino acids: CSVAVGGGSTDTQYF. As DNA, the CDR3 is TGCAGCGTTGCGGTTGGGGGGGGTAGCACAGATACGCAGTATTTT.

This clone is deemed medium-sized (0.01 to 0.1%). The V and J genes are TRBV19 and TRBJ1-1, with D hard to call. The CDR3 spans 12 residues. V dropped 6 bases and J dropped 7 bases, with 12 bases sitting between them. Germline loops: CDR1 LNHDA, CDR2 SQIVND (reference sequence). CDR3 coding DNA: TGTGCCAGTAGCCTTCGACTCGATGAAGCTTTCTTT. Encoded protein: CASSLRLDEAFF.

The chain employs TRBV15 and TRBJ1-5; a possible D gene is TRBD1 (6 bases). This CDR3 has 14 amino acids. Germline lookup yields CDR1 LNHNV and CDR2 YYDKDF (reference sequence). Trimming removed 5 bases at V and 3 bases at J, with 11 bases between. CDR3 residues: CATSSWTDNQPQHF. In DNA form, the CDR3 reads TGTGCCACCAGCTCGTGGACAGACAATCAGCCCCAGCATTTT.

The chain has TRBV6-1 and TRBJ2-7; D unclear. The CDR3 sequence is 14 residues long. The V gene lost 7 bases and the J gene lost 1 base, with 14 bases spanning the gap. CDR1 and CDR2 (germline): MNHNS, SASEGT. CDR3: CASTFGRKSYEQYF. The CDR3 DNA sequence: TGTGCCAGCACCTTCGGACGTAAGTCCTACGAGCAGTACTTC.

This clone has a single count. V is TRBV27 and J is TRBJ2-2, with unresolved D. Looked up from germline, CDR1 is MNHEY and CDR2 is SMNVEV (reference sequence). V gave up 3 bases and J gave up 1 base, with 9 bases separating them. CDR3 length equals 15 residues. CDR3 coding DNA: TGTGCCAGCAGTTTGCGGCCCAAGAACACCGGGGAGCTGTTTTTT. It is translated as CASSLRPKNTGELFF.

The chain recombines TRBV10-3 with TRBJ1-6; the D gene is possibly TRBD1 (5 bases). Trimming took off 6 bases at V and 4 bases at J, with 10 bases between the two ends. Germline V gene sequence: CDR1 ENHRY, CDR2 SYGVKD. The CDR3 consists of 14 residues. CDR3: CAIRSQDYNSPLHF. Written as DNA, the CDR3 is TGTGCCATCAGGTCACAGGATTATAATTCACCCCTCCACTTT.

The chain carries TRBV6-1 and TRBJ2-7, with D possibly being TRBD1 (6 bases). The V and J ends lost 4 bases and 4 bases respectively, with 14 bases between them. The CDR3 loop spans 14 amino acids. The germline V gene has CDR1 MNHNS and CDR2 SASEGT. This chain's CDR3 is CASSVQGITYEQYF. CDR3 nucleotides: TGTGCCAGCAGTGTACAGGGTATTACATACGAGCAGTACTTC.

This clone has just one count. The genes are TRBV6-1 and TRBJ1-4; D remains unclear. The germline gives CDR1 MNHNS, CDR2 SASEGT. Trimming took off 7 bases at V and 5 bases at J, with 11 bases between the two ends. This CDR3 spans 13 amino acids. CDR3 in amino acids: CASNGRSNEKLFF. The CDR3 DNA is TGTGCCAGCAACGGGCGGAGCAATGAAAAACTGTTTTTT.

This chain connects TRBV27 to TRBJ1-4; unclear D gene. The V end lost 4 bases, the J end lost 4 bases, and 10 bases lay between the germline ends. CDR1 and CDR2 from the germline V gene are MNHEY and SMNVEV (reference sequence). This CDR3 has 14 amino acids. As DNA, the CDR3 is TGTGCCAGCAGTTCACAGTACAGTAATGAAAAACTGTTTTTT. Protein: CASSSQYSNEKLFF.

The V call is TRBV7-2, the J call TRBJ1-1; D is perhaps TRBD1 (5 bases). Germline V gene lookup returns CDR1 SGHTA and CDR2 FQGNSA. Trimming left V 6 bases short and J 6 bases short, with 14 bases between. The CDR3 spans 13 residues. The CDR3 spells CASRLGQGAEAFF. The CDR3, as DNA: TGTGCCAGCAGACTAGGCCAGGGCGCTGAAGCTTTCTTT.